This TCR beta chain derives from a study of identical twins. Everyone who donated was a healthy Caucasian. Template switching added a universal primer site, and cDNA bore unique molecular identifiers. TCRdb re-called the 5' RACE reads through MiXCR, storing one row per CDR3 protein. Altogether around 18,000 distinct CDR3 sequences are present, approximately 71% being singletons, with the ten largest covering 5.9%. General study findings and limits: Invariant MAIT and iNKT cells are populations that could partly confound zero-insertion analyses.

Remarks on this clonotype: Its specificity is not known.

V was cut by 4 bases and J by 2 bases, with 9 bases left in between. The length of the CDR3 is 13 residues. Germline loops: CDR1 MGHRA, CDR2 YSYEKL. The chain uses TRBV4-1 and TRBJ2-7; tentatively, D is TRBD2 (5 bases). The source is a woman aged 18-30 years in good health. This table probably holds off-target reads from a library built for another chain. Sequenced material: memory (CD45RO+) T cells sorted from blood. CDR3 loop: CASSLREAYEQYF. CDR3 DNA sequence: TGCGCCAGCAGCCTCCGGGAAGCCTACGAGCAGTACTTC.